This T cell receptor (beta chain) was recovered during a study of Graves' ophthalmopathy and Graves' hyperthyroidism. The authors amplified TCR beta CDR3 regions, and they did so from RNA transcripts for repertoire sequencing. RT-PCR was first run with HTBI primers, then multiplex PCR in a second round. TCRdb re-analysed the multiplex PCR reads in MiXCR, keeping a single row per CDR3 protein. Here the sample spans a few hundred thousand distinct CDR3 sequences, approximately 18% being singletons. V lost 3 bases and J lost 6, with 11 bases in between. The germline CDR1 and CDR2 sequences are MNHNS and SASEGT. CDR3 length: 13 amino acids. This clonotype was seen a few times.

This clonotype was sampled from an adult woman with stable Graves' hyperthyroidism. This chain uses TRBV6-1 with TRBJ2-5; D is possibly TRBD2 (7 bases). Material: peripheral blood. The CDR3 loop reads CASSDAGAKTQYF. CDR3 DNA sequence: TGTGCCAGCAGTGACGCGGGGGCGAAGACCCAGTACTTC.